Presented here are 26 T cell receptor beta chains from one specimen sequenced in a study of CD8 T cells in ankylosing spondylitis. One entry per CDR3 protein, called by TCRdb with MiXCR from the 5' RACE reads. The sample has fewer than 250,000 distinct CDR3 sequences; 32% are singletons. The sequenced material came from blood, either unsorted or a sorted T cell fraction (not recorded which). All receptors come from a male donor with ankylosing spondylitis or in good health (not recorded which).

V usage is TRBV5-1 and J usage is TRBJ2-1; D gene ambiguous. Deletions cut 2 bases from V and 14 bases from J, with 11 bases between. The CDR3 is made up of 11 amino acids. Germline-derived CDR1 and CDR2 are SGHRS and YFSETQ. Here the CDR3 reads CASSLDSHEFF. The CDR3 bases are TGCGCCAGCAGCTTAGACTCTCATGAGTTCTTC. The variable domain in full, completed from reference TRBV5-1 and TRBJ2-1, reads KAGVTQTPRYLIKTRGQQVTLSCSPISGHRSVSWYQQTPGQGLQFLFEYFSETQRNKGNFPGRFSGRQFSNSRSEMNVSTLELGDSALYLCASSLDSHEFFGPGTRLTVL.

This clonotype was detected only once. CDR3 protein: CASSSGCSCPPQETQYF. The CDR3 bases are TGTGCCAGCAGCAGTGGTTGTAGCTGTCCCCCCCAAGAGACCCAGTACTTC. V usage is TRBV21-1 and J usage is TRBJ2-5; TRBD1 is the table's D call and was not checked against the DNA. TRBV21-1 is reported as a pseudogene. The CDR3 is made up of 17 amino acids.

This clonotype has more than one count but fewer than ten. The chain links TRBV20-1 to TRBJ1-6; TRBD1 aligns across 7 bases. Germline assignment: CDR1 DFQATT and CDR2 SNEGSKA (reference sequence). The CDR3 extends over 14 amino acids. J gave up 8 bases and V 3 bases, and 7 bases lay outside the gene matches. The CDR3 coding sequence is TGCAGTGCTAGTAAGGCAGGGGGTGATTCACCCCTCCACTTT. This codes for CSASKAGGDSPLHF.

In its sample, this clonotype was seen a few times. The chain carries TRBV6-1 and TRBJ2-5, with D perhaps TRBD2 (5 bases). Germline V lookup: CDR1 MNHNS, CDR2 SASEGT. V gave up 7 bases and J gave up 1 base, with 13 bases separating them. The CDR3 sequence is 14 residues long. The CDR3 DNA follows: TGTGCCAGCATGCCCCCCGGGGTCCAAGAGACCCAGTACTTC. This sequence encodes CASMPPGVQETQYF.

This clonotype showed up just once. The CDR3 is CASSSGPTAEQYF. DNA for the CDR3: TGTGCCAGCAGCTCGGGACCTACGGCCGAGCAGTACTTC. The gene calls are TRBV5-6 and TRBJ2-7; perhaps D is TRBD1 or TRBD2 (5 bases each). The CDR3 loop spans 13 amino acids. Germline assignment: CDR1 SGHDT and CDR2 YYEEEE. Trimming left V 3 bases short and J 6 bases short, with 13 bases between. Complete variable domain (other parts from reference TRBV5-6 and TRBJ2-7): DAGVTQSPTHLIKTRGQQVTLRCSPKSGHDTVSWYQQALGQGPQFIFQYYEEEERQRGNFPDRFSGHQFPNYSSELNVNALLLGDSALYLCASSSGPTAEQYFGPGTRLTVT.

The rearrangement uses TRBV24-1 and TRBJ1-1; no clear D gene. This CDR3 spans 13 amino acids. V dropped 6 bases and J dropped 5 bases, with 12 bases sitting between them. CDR1 and CDR2 from the germline V gene are KGHDR and SFDVKD. The CDR3 is CATSLRGGTEAFF. In DNA form, the CDR3 reads TGTGCCACCAGTCTCCGGGGTGGGACTGAAGCTTTCTTT.

This clonotype came up a few times. The chain couples TRBV4-1 to TRBJ2-1; 10 bases are shared with TRBD2. This CDR3 is built from 17 residues. CDR1 MGHRA and CDR2 YSYEKL come from the germline V gene. V shed 4 bases and J 3 bases; nucleotides not matched to a gene: 9. In DNA, the CDR3 is TGCGCCAGCAGCCCAGGACTAGCGGCGGGCCGCTACAATGAGCAGTTCTTC. Translating it yields CASSPGLAAGRYNEQFF.

This rearrangement joins TRBV5-1 to TRBJ1-4, with 7 bases identical to TRBD1. CDR1 is SGHRS, CDR2 YFSETQ, per germline. The ends lost 4 bases at V and 2 bases at J; junction bases unmatched: 8. The CDR3 consists of 16 residues. The CDR3 is CASSTGTAVTNEKLFF. DNA of the CDR3: TGCGCCAGCAGCACCGGGACAGCAGTCACTAATGAAAAACTGTTTTTT.

This clonotype came up many times. The chain combines TRBV20-1 with TRBJ2-5, with D tentatively TRBD1 (6 bases). The CDR3 consists of 11 residues. Germline-derived CDR1 and CDR2 are DFQATT and SNEGSKA (reference sequence). The V end lost 7 bases, the J end lost 4 bases, and 10 bases lay between the germline ends. The CDR3 coding sequence is TGCAGTGTGTTAGGGGGAGAGACCCAGTACTTC. Translation gives CSVLGGETQYF.

With regard to this clonotype: Compared with germline, one end of the junction differs, possibly owing to a read error. The rearrangement links TRBV20-1 to TRBJ2-3, with 7 bases that match TRBD2. Germline V gene lookup returns CDR1 DFQATT and CDR2 SNEGSKA (reference sequence). CDR3 length equals 13 residues. The CDR3 loop is CLSASGESDTQYF. For the CDR3, the DNA is TGTCTTTCAGCGAGCGGGGAGAGCGATACGCAGTATTTT.

This chain joins TRBV7-3 and TRBJ2-5; TRBD2 agrees at 7 bases. In germline, CDR1 is SGHTA, CDR2 FQGTGA. This CDR3 has 14 amino acids. V lost 4 bases, J lost 5 bases, and 7 bases stayed unmatched. CDR3 DNA sequence: TGTGCCAGCAGCTCCTTCCTAGCGGCGGAGACCCAGTACTTC. Translation: CASSSFLAAETQYF.

This clonotype was recorded once. The gene calls are TRBV27 and TRBJ2-1; 7 bases are a match to TRBD1. Trimming took 7 bases from V and 4 from J; bases not matched to a gene: 13. The CDR3 runs to 16 residues. The germline V gene has CDR1 MNHEY and CDR2 SMNVEV (reference sequence). This CDR3 reads CASIQRGLAGYNEQFF. CDR3 coding DNA: TGTGCCAGCATCCAAAGGGGGCTAGCCGGATACAATGAGCAGTTCTTC.

The chain is built from TRBV5-1 and TRBJ2-2; the D gene is possibly TRBD2 (5 bases). Germline loops: CDR1 SGHRS, CDR2 YFSETQ. The CDR3 has 16 amino acids. Trimming removed 4 bases at V and 0 bases at J, with 13 bases between. This chain's CDR3 is CASSPRLPPNTGELFF. CDR3 DNA: TGCGCCAGCAGCCCCAGACTACCCCCGAACACCGGGGAGCTGTTTTTT.

This clonotype was observed a few times. The chain combines TRBV5-1 with TRBJ1-1, with D unclear. The germline V and J ends were trimmed by 1 base and 2 bases, with 9 bases remaining between them. Germline assignment: CDR1 SGHRS and CDR2 YFSETQ. The CDR3 runs to 14 residues. The CDR3 protein is CASSLSTANTEAFF. The CDR3 region has the DNA TGCGCCAGCAGCTTGTCCACCGCAAACACTGAAGCTTTCTTT.

This clonotype was picked up one time. The genes are TRBV12-3 or TRBV12-4 and TRBJ2-1, with TRBD1 as a possible D gene (5 bases). The CDR3 sequence is 13 residues long. V was clipped by 6 bases and J by 4 bases, with 10 bases between them. The CDR3 here is CASRTDLYNEQFF. The DNA for the CDR3 is TGTGCCAGCAGGACAGATCTTTACAATGAGCAGTTCTTC.

V and J are TRBV29-1 and TRBJ1-2; D is possibly TRBD1 (6 bases). Germline lookup yields CDR1 SQVTM and CDR2 ANQGSEA. The CDR3 length is 15 residues. The germline V and J ends were trimmed by 4 bases and 2 bases, with 17 bases remaining between them. The CDR3 protein is CSVGGEWGPNYGYTF. DNA for the CDR3: TGCAGCGTTGGTGGGGAGTGGGGGCCCAACTATGGCTACACCTTC.

The chain uses TRBV12-3 or TRBV12-4 and TRBJ2-3; no definite D call. The CDR3 spans 14 residues. V was cut by 3 bases and J by 2 bases, with 9 bases left in between. CDR3 nucleotide sequence: TGTGCCAGCAGTTTGACGGTCCCCACAGATACGCAGTATTTT. This codes for CASSLTVPTDTQYF.

The chain employs TRBV20-1 and TRBJ2-7; 9 positions match TRBD2. Germline V gene lookup returns CDR1 DFQATT and CDR2 SNEGSKA (reference sequence). The CDR3 has 15 amino acids. The junction had 7 bases not matched to a gene; V was cut back by 0 bases and J by 4 bases. DNA for the CDR3: TGCAGTGCTAGAGACCAACGACTAGCGGCTTACGAGCAGTACTTC. Amino acid sequence: CSARDQRLAAYEQYF.

The chain couples TRBV6-5 to TRBJ1-6; D ambiguous. The length of the CDR3 is 16 residues. The V gene's germline CDR1 is MNHEY and CDR2 SVGAGI. V was clipped by 0 bases and J by 2 bases, with 8 bases between them. The CDR3 sequence is CASSYSGITYNSPLHF. The CDR3 bases are TGTGCCAGCAGTTACTCAGGGATTACCTATAATTCACCCCTCCACTTT.

This chain links TRBV12-5 with TRBJ1-2; no reliable D call. The ends were cut back, 7 bases at V and 2 bases at J, with 11 bases in the middle. The germline CDR1 and CDR2 sequences are LGHNT and FRNRAP. The CDR3 is made up of 13 amino acids. The chain's CDR3 is CASAPDGNYGYTF. DNA of the CDR3: TGTGCTAGTGCCCCGGACGGGAACTATGGCTACACCTTC. Complete variable domain (other parts from reference TRBV12-5 and TRBJ1-2): DARVTQTPRHKVTEMGQEVTMRCQPILGHNTVFWYRQTMMQGLELLAYFRNRAPLDDSGMPKDRFSAEMPDATLATLKIQPSEPRDSAVYFCASAPDGNYGYTFGSGTRLTVV.

V usage is TRBV5-6 and J usage is TRBJ2-1, with D unresolved. Germline V gene data show CDR1 as SGHDT and CDR2 as YYEEEE. Trimming took 5 bases from V and 6 from J, leaving 21 bases between them. The CDR3 is made up of 16 amino acids. The DNA of the CDR3 is TGTGCCAGCAGTCCAGCCCGGTCCTGGAACATCAATGAGCAGTTCTTC. Protein sequence: CASSPARSWNINEQFF.

The chain joins TRBV27 to TRBJ1-2; D is ambiguous. There are 14 residues in the CDR3. V lost 5 bases and J lost 0, with 10 bases in between. Germline V lookup: CDR1 MNHEY, CDR2 SMNVEV (reference sequence). The CDR3 protein is CASSPSKSNYGYTF. DNA for the CDR3: TGTGCCAGCAGTCCCTCCAAGTCTAACTATGGCTACACCTTC.

The chain couples TRBV10-3 to TRBJ2-5; 8 bases map to TRBD1. The CDR3 spans 15 residues. Germline CDR1 reads ENHRY; CDR2 reads SYGVKD. J was trimmed by 1 base and V by 8 bases; bases with no gene match: 9. The CDR3 DNA sequence: TGTGCCATCTCATTACCAGGACAGGGCCAAGAGACCCAGTACTTC. Its protein is CAISLPGQGQETQYF.

The sample holds a few counts of this clonotype. The chain recombines TRBV20-1 with TRBJ2-5, with 8 nucleotides matching TRBD1. The V gene end was trimmed by 0 bases and the J gene end by 8 bases; junction bases not matched to a gene: 8. CDR1 DFQATT and CDR2 SNEGSKA come from the germline V gene (reference sequence). This CDR3 spans 14 amino acids. CDR3 loop: CSAREGQGRRTQYF. The CDR3 nucleotides are TGCAGTGCTAGAGAAGGACAGGGCCGACGCACCCAGTACTTC.

Only a few counts were recorded for this clonotype. The CDR3 loop reads CASSTDGYYTF. CDR3 coding DNA: TGCGCCAGCAGCACAGACGGTTACTACACCTTC. The genes are TRBV5-1 and TRBJ1-2; D gene unclear. Looked up from germline, CDR1 is SGHRS and CDR2 is YFSETQ. This CDR3 is 11 amino acids long. V was clipped by 4 bases and J by 10 bases, with 11 bases between them.

The gene calls are TRBV27 and TRBJ2-7; 10 nucleotides match TRBD1. Germline assignment: CDR1 MNHEY and CDR2 SMNVEV (reference sequence). This CDR3 has 13 amino acids. V shed 7 bases, J shed 1 base, and the junction held 1 base outside the gene matches. The CDR3 region has the DNA TGTGCCAGCACGGACAGGGGGTCCTACGAGCAGTACTTC. Its translation: CASTDRGSYEQYF.